The TCR beta chain described here comes from a study of cytomegalovirus exposure and HLA in healthy donors. Unmatched junction bases numbered 4, after V lost 7 bases and J lost 3 bases. The CDR3 contains 12 residues. Germline-derived CDR1 and CDR2 are SQVTM and ANQGSEA. PCR amplification relied on 60 Vbeta primers (plus 13 Jbeta primers). TCRdb's copy holds only in-frame clones and misses some; the assay was immunoSEQ multiplex PCR. The data contain about 140,000 clones, approximately 80% of them singletons. The sequenced material came from PBMCs. This sequence was found in a woman between 40 and 55 years old in good health and CMV-seronegative. The chain joins TRBV29-1 to TRBJ2-5, with 8 bases matching TRBD1. The CDR3 DNA reads TGCAGCGCAACAGGGGGGAAAGAGACCCAGTACTTC. Amino acid sequence: CSATGGKETQYF.